The rows below give T cell receptor beta chains drawn from one sample of a study of cytomegalovirus exposure and HLA in healthy donors. Method: immunoSEQ multiplex PCR; TCRdb's copy keeps in-frame clones and lacks some. The repertoire has about 140,000 clones, roughly 73% of them found once; the top ten carry about 3.1%. Sequenced material: PBMCs. The receptors were gathered from a man aged 40-49 years in good health and CMV-seronegative. Both conserved end residues are part of each CDR3. The D gene is left open where the match is weak. Not every row has a clone size; where given, it reads once, few, many or a size class.

abundance	d_gene	v_gene	len	j_gene	CDR3nt	CDR3aa
-	TRBD1	TRBV11-2	14	TRBJ1-4	TGTGCCAGCAGCCTCGGACAGGGGAGTGAAAAACTGTTTTTT	CASSLGQGSEKLFF
-	-	TRBV7-8	15	TRBJ1-3	TGTGCCAGCAGCTTTCAGGGGTTCTCTGGAAACACCATATATTTT	CASSFQGFSGNTIYF
-	-	TRBV7-8	19	TRBJ1-3	TGTGCCAGCAGCGCCCTAGGGAGACACAGGGAAGTATCTGGAAACACCATATATTTT	CASSALGRHREVSGNTIYF
-	TRBD1	TRBV9	16	TRBJ2-2	TGTGCCAGCAGCGTAGAGGGGGCGTACGACACCGGGGAGCTGTTTTTT	CASSVEGAYDTGELFF
-	-	TRBV18	17	TRBJ1-5	TGTGCCAGCTCACCACCGGGGGGGGCGGGTAGCAATCAGCCCCAGCATTTT	CASSPPGGAGSNQPQHF
-	-	TRBV4-1	21	TRBJ2-3	TGCGCCAGCAGCCAACCAAGATTGGGGCTGGGGTTTTCCATCCGCACAGATACGCAGTATTTT	CASSQPRLGLGFSIRTDTQYF
few	-	TRBV5-6	16	TRBJ2-7	TGTGCCAGCAGCTTATTAGGATCGCAGTTAGCTTACGAGCAGTACTTC	CASSLLGSQLAYEQYF
-	TRBD1	TRBV4-1	14	TRBJ2-1	TGCGCCAGCAGCCAGAATCCCGGACAGGAGGAGCAGTTCTTC	CASSQNPGQEEQFF
-	TRBD1	TRBV5-4	12	TRBJ1-1	TGTGCCAGCAGCTTGTTGGACAGGGAGGCTTTCTTT	CASSLLDREAFF
-	-	TRBV5-1	13	TRBJ2-5	TGCGCCAGCAGCTTGGTCCTAACGTACACCCAGTACTTC	CASSLVLTYTQYF
-	TRBD2	TRBV5-4	16	TRBJ2-1	TGTGCCAGCAGCCCGCAGAAAGGACTAGCTGGGGATGAGCAGTTCTTC	CASSPQKGLAGDEQFF
few	-	TRBV6-5	13	TRBJ1-5	TGTGCCAGCAGTTACGAGGGAGGACAGCCCCAGCATTTT	CASSYEGGQPQHF
-	TRBD1	TRBV30	13	TRBJ2-1	TGTGCCTTCGACAGGGGGAAATACAATGAGCAGTTCTTC	CAFDRGKYNEQFF
-	-	TRBV5-1	13	TRBJ1-1	TGCGCCAGCAGCTTTCGGTCGGGCACTGAAGCTTTCTTT	CASSFRSGTEAFF